The present entry profiles one T cell receptor (beta chain) with its context. The data stem from a study of blood T cell repertoires in COVID-19. The overall study: The origin of the acute and convalescent COVID-19 samples was the United States, Italy and Spain. Sample material is recorded as cDNA or gDNA derived from T cells, B-cell-depleted T cells, or PBMCs.

Source study methods: Nucleated cell number was recorded as an estimate derived from reference gene primer amplification. TCRdb's copy holds only in-frame clones and misses some; the assay was immunoSEQ multiplex PCR. The V and J calls and clone size come from that table; D and trimming were worked out from the DNA. The sample records 110,000 to 150,000 clones, around 90% being singletons. Sequencing used peripheral blood. The clonotype originates from an older woman with acute or convalescent COVID-19.

CDR3 sequence: CASSPGQGNVYEQYF. CDR3 nucleotides: TGTGCCAGCAGCCCAGGACAGGGGAATGTGTACGAGCAGTACTTC. The chain links TRBV28 to TRBJ2-7; 9 nucleotides agree with TRBD1. There are 15 residues in the CDR3. With V trimmed by 6 bases and J by 4 bases, 10 bases remained unmatched. CDR1 is MDHEN, CDR2 SYDVKM, per germline.